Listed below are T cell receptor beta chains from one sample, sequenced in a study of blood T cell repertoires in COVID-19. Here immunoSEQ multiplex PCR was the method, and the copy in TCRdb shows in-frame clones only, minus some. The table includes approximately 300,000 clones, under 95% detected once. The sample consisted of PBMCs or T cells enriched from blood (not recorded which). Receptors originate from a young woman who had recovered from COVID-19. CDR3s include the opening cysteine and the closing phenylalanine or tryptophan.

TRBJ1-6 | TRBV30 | CAWSVRDRYSPLHF
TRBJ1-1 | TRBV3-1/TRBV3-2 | CASSQEGRSVEAFF
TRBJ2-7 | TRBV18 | CASSRDSFYEQYF
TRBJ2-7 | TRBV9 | CASSPGGGSSYEQYF
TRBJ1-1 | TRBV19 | CASSVGGATEAFF
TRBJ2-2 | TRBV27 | CASTRESVTGELFF
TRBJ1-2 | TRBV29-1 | CSVDPGQGWGYTF
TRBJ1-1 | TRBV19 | CASPLGQGVNLREAFF
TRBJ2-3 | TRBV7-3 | CASSLRLAGGPDTQYF
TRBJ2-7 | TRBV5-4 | CASSLGLAKVNEQYF
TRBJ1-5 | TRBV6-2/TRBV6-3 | CASSYREGQPQHF
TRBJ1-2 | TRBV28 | CATGTGGKYGYTF
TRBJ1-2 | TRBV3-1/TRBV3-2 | CASSQGRDRDGYTF
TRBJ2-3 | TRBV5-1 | CASSPGSGDGDTQYF
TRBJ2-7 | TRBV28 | CASKGQGSYEQYF
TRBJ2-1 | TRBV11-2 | CASSQSLAGGRNEQFF
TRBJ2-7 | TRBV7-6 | CASTPRTEVSYEQYF
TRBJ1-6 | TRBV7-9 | CASSLGQINSPLHF
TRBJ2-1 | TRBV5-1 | CASSPGGPYNEQFF
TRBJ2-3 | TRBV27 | CASKQSRVHSTDTQYF
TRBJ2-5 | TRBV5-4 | CASSFLARKLAGETQYF
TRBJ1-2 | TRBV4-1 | CASSQSPGIYGYTF
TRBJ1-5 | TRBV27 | CASSPGTGPQIHPQHF
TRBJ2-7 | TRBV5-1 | CASSLAFTSGYEQYF
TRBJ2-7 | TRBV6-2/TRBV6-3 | CASSYSIGAGTVGEQYF
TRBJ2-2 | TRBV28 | CASRPGTANTGELFF
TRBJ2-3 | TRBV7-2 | CASSLGGVGTPNTDTQYF
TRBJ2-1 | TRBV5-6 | CASSRQGDEQFF
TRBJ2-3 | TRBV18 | CASSPSLAATDTQYF
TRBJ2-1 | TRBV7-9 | CASQPSGSYNEQFF
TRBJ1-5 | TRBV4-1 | CASSQDGGGAQPQHF
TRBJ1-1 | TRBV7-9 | CASSSVRGTTNTEAFF
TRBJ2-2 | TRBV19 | CASSIDRTRVFSGELFF
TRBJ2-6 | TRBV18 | CASSATGYSGANVLTF
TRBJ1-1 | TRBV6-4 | CASSESGNTEAFF
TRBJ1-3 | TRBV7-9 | CASSSDRGSGNTIYF
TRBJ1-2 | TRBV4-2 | CASSQQQGVLNYGYTF
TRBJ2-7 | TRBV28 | CASSLSSGQDEQYF
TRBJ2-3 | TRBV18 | CASSPGDTQYF
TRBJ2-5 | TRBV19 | CASSVQGRQGTQYF
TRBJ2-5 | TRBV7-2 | CASSKAGGVTETQYF
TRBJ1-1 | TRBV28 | CASHSVNTEAFF
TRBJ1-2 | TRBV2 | CASSGGQGYGYTF
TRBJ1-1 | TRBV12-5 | CASGLLHPRGGTEAFF
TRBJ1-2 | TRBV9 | CASSSFDSYGYTF